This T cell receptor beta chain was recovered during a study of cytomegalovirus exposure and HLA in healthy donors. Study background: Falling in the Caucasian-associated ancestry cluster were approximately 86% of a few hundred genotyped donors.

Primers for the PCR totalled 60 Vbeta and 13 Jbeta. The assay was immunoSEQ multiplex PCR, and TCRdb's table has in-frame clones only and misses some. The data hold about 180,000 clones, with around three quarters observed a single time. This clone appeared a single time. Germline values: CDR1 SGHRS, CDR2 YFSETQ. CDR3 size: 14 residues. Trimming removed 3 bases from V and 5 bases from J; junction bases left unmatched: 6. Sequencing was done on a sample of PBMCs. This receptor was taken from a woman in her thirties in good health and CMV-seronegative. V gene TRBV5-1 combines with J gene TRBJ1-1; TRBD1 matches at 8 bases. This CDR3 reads CASSSQGAATEAFF. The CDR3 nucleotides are TGCGCCAGCAGCTCCCAGGGGGCTGCAACTGAAGCTTTCTTT.